Following are 16 T cell receptor beta chains from one sample sequenced in a study of immune characterization of retroperitoneal liposarcoma. From the PCR reads, TCRdb called clonotypes with MiXCR, one entry per CDR3 protein. This table has 9,500 to 13,000 distinct CDR3 sequences, under 35% appearing once. The sequencing sample was made of tumor tissue. Source of these receptors: a female donor with retroperitoneal liposarcoma.

This clonotype was detected a few times. The V call is TRBV11-3, the J call TRBJ2-1, with 7 bases identical to TRBD2. Germline trimming cut 5 bases from V and 6 bases from J; bases unmatched to any gene: 4. This CDR3 spans 13 amino acids. CDR1 is SGHNT and CDR2 is YENEEA in the germline V gene. The CDR3 coding sequence is TGTGCCAGCAGCACCCCGGGGGGCAATGAGCAGTTCTTC. Translating gives CASSTPGGNEQFF.

The V gene is TRBV12-3 or TRBV12-4, the J gene TRBJ1-4; tentative D call: TRBD1 (5 bases). The CDR3 loop spans 13 amino acids. V lost 5 bases and J 3 bases, leaving 7 bases between the germline ends. The CDR3 reads CASSRGANEKLFF. CDR3 DNA sequence: TGTGCCAGCAGTCGAGGGGCTAATGAAAAACTGTTTTTT.

This clonotype came up a few times. The rearrangement links TRBV7-8 to TRBJ2-1; D may be TRBD1 (6 bases). Trimming removed 5 bases from V and 10 bases from J, with 21 bases in between. From germline, CDR1 is SGHVS and CDR2 FQNEAQ. This CDR3 spans 15 amino acids. CDR3 in amino acids: CASSRGRGPFYEQFF. The CDR3, as DNA: TGTGCCAGCAGCCGGGGCAGGGGACCCTTCTACGAGCAGTTCTTC.

The chain employs TRBV6-6 and TRBJ2-1; TRBD1 aligns across 10 bases. V gave up 4 bases and J gave up 10 bases; unmatched junction bases: 7. The germline V gene has CDR1 MNHNY and CDR2 SVGAGI (reference sequence). The CDR3 covers 14 residues. The DNA of the CDR3 is TGTGCCAGCAGTTTGACAGGGGGCGACTACGAGCAGTTCTTC. Its translation: CASSLTGGDYEQFF.

This clonotype is categorized as medium-sized. The CDR3 DNA sequence: TGTGCCAGCAGTGAATTTAGCGGGAGTGGGGATGATACGCAGTATTTT. This gives the protein CASSEFSGSGDDTQYF. This rearrangement joins TRBV6-1 to TRBJ2-3; TRBD2 agrees at 9 bases. The CDR3 has 16 amino acids. After removal of 2 bases from V and 6 bases from J, the junction contained 9 bases not matched to a gene. From germline, CDR1 is MNHNS and CDR2 SASEGT.

The rearrangement links TRBV7-4 to TRBJ1-2; 7 bases are shared with TRBD1. The length of the CDR3 is 18 residues. Germline V lookup: CDR1 SGHVT, CDR2 SQSDAQ. V lost 7 bases to trimming and J lost 4 bases; unmatched junction nucleotides: 21. The CDR3 DNA reads TGTGCCAGCACCTCCCTAAGACAGGACAAAGGGGGCATCTATGGCTACACCTTC. Amino acid sequence: CASTSLRQDKGGIYGYTF.

V and J are TRBV12-3 or TRBV12-4 and TRBJ2-4; D might be TRBD2 (5 bases). The last part of the DNA fits TRBJ2-5 better; the J call may be wrong. The CDR3 is 13 amino acids. CDR3 nucleotide sequence: TGTGCCAGCAGCGTGGGAGATTGGGAGACCCAGTACTTC. Translation: CASSVGDWETQYF.

The chain joins TRBV7-2 to TRBJ2-1, with 8 bases lining up with TRBD2. TRBJ2-4 explains the end of the DNA better; the J call may be wrong. This CDR3 contains 16 residues. In germline, CDR1 is SGHTA, CDR2 FQGNSA. The DNA for the CDR3 is TGTGCCAGCAGCCCAGAAAGACTAGCGTGGTCGAACATTCAGTACTTC. Amino acid sequence: CASSPERLAWSNIQYF.

By share, this clonotype ranks as large. The CDR3 protein is CASSLGIQLGTDTQYF. In DNA, the CDR3 is TGTGCCAGCAGCTTAGGGATCCAGCTCGGGACAGATACGCAGTATTTT. V usage is TRBV7-2 and J usage is TRBJ2-3, with D hard to call. Germline loops: CDR1 SGHTA, CDR2 FQGNSA. The CDR3 is 16 residues long. V gave up 1 base and J gave up 3 bases, with 14 bases separating them.

In this sample, this clonotype turned up a few times. J is TRBJ2-1 and V is TRBV5-1; 8 nucleotides agree with TRBD2. V dropped 4 bases and J dropped 6; count of bases not matched to a gene: 3. The CDR3 spans 13 residues. The germline V gene encodes CDR1 SGHRS and CDR2 YFSETQ. The CDR3 bases are TGCGCCAGCAGCGCGGGGACTAGCAATGAGCAGTTCTTC. Its translation is CASSAGTSNEQFF.

The rearrangement uses TRBV27 and TRBJ1-1, with a weak D call TRBD1 (5 bases). The CDR3 loop spans 12 amino acids. Germline-derived CDR1 and CDR2 are MNHEY and SMNVEV (reference sequence). V dropped 7 bases and J dropped 5 bases, with 11 bases sitting between them. The CDR3 region has the DNA TGTGCCAGCAAAGGGGAGGGAACTGAAGCTTTCTTT. Protein product: CASKGEGTEAFF.

The V call is TRBV11-2, the J call TRBJ2-1; possibly TRBD2 for D (5 bases). The DNA end lines up better with TRBJ2-5; the J call may be wrong. The CDR3 covers 15 residues. Germline V gives CDR1 SGHAT, CDR2 FQNNGV. The CDR3 DNA sequence: TGTGCCAGCAGCACCCTTCGAACTAGAGTAGAGACCCAGTACTTC. It codes for CASSTLRTRVETQYF.

This clonotype was counted only a few times. This chain links TRBV6-1 with TRBJ2-1; D is unclear. CDR1 and CDR2 from the germline V gene are MNHNS and SASEGT. Trimming cost V 9 bases and J 13 bases, with 25 bases left between them. The CDR3 totals 14 residues. The CDR3 here is CASPKGRWRETQFF. The DNA of the CDR3 is TGTGCCAGTCCAAAAGGGCGCTGGAGAGAGACCCAGTTCTTC.

This clonotype was seen a handful of times. The chain employs TRBV5-5 and TRBJ2-1; TRBD1 agrees at 8 bases. After removal of 3 bases from V and 10 bases from J, the junction contained 9 bases not matched to a gene. Germline values: CDR1 SGHKS, CDR2 YYEKEE (reference sequence). The CDR3 sequence is 14 residues long. DNA of the CDR3: TGTGCCAGCAGCTCAGGGGGCGCTTCCTACGAGCAGTTCTTC. Residues: CASSSGGASYEQFF.

About this clonotype itself: This may be a read error, as it is one base from a much larger clone. V and J are TRBV11-2 and TRBJ2-1; 9 bases map to TRBD2. This CDR3 spans 16 amino acids. Germline V CDR1 and CDR2: SGHAT, FQNNGV. CDR3 nucleotides: TGTGCCAGCAGCTTTGCAGTGCGGGGGGGCCGGGAGACCCAGTCCTTC. Protein sequence: CASSFAVRGGRETQSF.

This clonotype rates as medium-sized. This chain connects TRBV6-1 to TRBJ2-5, with TRBD1 matching over 7 bases. From germline, CDR1 is MNHNS and CDR2 SASEGT. The J segment lost 2 bases and the V segment lost 7 bases, leaving 7 bases of the junction unmatched. The CDR3 extends over 14 amino acids. CDR3 residues: CASTKTGQQETQYF. In DNA, the CDR3 is TGTGCCAGCACTAAGACGGGACAGCAAGAGACCCAGTACTTC.